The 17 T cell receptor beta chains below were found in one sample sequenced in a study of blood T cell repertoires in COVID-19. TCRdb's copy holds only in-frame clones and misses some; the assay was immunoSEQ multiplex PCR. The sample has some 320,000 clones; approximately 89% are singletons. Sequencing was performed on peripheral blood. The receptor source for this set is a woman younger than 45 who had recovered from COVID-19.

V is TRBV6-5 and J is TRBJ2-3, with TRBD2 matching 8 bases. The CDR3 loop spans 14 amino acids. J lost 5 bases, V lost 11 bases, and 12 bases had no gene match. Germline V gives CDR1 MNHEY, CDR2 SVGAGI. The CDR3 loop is CASTGTRVVDTQYF. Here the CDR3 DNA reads TGTGCCTCCACCGGGACTAGAGTAGTAGATACGCAGTATTTT.

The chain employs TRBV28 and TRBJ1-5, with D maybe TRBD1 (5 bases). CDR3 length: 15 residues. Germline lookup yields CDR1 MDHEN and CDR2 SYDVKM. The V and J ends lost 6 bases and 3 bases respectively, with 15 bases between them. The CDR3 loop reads CASSWGDRNNQPQHF. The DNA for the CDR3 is TGTGCCAGCAGCTGGGGGGACCGAAACAATCAGCCCCAGCATTTT.

This chain's CDR3 is CASSFTQGFYEQYF. The DNA for the CDR3 is TGTGCCAGCAGTTTTACACAGGGTTTCTACGAGCAGTACTTC. This rearrangement joins TRBV28 to TRBJ2-7; D is possibly TRBD1 (6 bases). Germline V gene sequence: CDR1 MDHEN, CDR2 SYDVKM. CDR3 size: 14 residues. V lost 3 bases, J lost 3 bases, and 12 bases lay in between. The full variable domain, its missing parts supplied by reference TRBV28 and TRBJ2-7, is DVKVTQSSRYLVKRTGEKVFLECVQDMDHENMFWYRQDPGLGLRLIYFSYDVKMKEKGDIPEGYSVSREKKERFSLILESASTNQTSMYLCASSFTQGFYEQYFGPGTRLTVT.

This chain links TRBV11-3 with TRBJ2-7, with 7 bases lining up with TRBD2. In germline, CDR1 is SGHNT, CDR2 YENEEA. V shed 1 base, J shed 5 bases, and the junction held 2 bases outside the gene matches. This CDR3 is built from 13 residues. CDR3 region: CASSLGRGNEQYF. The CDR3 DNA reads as TGTGCCAGCAGCTTAGGGCGGGGGAACGAGCAGTACTTC.

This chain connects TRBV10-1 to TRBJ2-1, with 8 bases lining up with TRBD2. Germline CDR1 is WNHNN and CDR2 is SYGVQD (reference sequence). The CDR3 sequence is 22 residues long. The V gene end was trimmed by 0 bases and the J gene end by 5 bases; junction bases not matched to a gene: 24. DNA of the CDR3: TGCGCCAGCAGTGAGTCGACGGCTAGCGGGCCTGTTGTTAAGTCGTCGGACAATGAGCAGTTCTTC. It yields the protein CASSESTASGPVVKSSDNEQFF.

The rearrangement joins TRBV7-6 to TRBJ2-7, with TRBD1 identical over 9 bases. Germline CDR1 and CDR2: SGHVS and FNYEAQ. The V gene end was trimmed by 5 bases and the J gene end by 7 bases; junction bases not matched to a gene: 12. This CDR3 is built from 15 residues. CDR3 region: CASSGRDRALGEQYF. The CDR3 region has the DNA TGTGCCAGCAGCGGCAGGGACAGGGCCTTGGGGGAGCAGTACTTC.

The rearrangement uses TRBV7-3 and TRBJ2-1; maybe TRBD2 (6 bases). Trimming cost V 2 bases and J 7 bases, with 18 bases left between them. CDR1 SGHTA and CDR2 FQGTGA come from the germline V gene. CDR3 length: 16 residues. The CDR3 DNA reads TGTGCCAGCAGCTTAGAAGGGTCTATGGGGGGTAATGAGCAGTTCTTC. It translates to CASSLEGSMGGNEQFF.

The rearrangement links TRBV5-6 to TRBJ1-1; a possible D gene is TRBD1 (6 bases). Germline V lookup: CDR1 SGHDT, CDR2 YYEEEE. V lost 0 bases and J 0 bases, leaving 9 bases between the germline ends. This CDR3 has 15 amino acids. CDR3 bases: TGTGCCAGCAGCTTGGCGCAGGGGATGAACACTGAAGCTTTCTTT. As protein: CASSLAQGMNTEAFF.

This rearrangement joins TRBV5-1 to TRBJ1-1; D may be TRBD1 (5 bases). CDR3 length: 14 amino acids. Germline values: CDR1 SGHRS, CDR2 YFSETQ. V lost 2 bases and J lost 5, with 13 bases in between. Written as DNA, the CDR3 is TGCGCCAGCAGCTTAACAGGTTTGGGGACTGAAGCTTTCTTT. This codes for CASSLTGLGTEAFF.

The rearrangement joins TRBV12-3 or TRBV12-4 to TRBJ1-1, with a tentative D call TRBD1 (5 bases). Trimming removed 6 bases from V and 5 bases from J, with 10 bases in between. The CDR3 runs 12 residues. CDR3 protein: CASRQGVTEAFF. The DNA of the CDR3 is TGTGCCAGCAGGCAGGGTGTGACTGAAGCTTTCTTT.

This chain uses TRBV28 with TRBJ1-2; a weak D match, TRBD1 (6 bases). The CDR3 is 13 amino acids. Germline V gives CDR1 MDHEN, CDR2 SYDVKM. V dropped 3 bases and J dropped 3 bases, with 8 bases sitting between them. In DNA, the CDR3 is TGTGCCAGCAGTTTGGGGGCTCACTATGGCTACACCTTC. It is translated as CASSLGAHYGYTF.

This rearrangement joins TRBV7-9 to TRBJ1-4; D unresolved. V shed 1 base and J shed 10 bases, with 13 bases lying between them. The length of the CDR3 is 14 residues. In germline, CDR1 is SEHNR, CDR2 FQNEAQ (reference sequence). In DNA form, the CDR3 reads TGTGCCAGCAGCTTAGTGGAGGCACCAGGAAAACTGTTTTTT. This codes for CASSLVEAPGKLFF.

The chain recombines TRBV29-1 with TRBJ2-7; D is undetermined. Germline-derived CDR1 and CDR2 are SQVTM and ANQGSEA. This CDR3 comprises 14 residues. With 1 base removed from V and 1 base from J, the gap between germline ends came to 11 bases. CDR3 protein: CSVEGVSSSYEQYF. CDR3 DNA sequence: TGCAGCGTTGAAGGTGTTAGCAGTTCCTACGAGCAGTACTTC.

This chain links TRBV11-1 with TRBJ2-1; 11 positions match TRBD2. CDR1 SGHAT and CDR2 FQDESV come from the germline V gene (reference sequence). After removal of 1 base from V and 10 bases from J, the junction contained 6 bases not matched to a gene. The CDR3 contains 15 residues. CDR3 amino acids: CASSLGSGGAEEQFF. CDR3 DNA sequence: TGTGCCAGCAGCTTAGGTAGCGGGGGGGCAGAGGAGCAGTTCTTC.

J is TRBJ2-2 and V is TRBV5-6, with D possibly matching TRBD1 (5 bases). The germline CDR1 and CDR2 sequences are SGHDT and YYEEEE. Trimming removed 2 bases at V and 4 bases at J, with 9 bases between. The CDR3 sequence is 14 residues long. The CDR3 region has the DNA TGTGCCAGCAGCTTCGACAGCTTCACCGGGGAGCTGTTTTTT. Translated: CASSFDSFTGELFF.

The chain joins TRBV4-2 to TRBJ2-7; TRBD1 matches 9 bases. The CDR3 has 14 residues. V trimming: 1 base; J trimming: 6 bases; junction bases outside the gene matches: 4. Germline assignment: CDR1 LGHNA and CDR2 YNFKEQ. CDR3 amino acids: CASSQGDRAGEQYF. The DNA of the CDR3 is TGTGCCAGCAGCCAAGGGGACAGGGCCGGCGAGCAGTACTTC.

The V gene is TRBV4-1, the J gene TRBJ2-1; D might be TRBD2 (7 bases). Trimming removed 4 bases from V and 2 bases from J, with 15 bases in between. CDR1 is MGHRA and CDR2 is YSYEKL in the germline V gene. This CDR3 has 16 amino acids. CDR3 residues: CASSPLTGGPYNEQFF. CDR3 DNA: TGCGCCAGCAGCCCCTTAACGGGGGGCCCCTACAATGAGCAGTTCTTC.